This T cell receptor (beta chain) was obtained from a study of T cell repertoires in cytomegalovirus infection (dated by TCRdb to about 2019). General notes on the study: Peptide stimulations targeted recently identified HLA-C-restricted CMV epitopes, whose presentation resists viral immunomodulation, together with well-studied HLA-B-restricted epitopes. Donor HLA type was relevant to the analysis, as public TCR beta signatures indicated carriage of CMV infection together with the matching HLA type.

Sample treatment or condition, as interpreted from the label and publication: in vitro stimulation with specific CMV peptide epitopes to enrich CMV-specific T cells. Points the paper makes about the study in general: In the ex vivo response, HLA-C-restricted CMV-specific TCR beta clonotypes were dominant, and in two of eight donors the single most frequent clonotype came from this HLA-C-restricted group. Carriers of CMV infection plus the relevant HLA type were discriminated by the cumulative frequency of public TCR beta family members in the study cohort and in an independent approximately 360-donor cohort.

The instrument was an Illumina HiSeq 1500. The public reads were run again by TCRdb, first through fastp at Q25 and then through MiXCR, and only productive beta chains were kept. Rows merge per CDR3 protein into single entries with the most common DNA and genes. The sample table shows more than 250,000 distinct CDR3 sequences, and approximately 25% are seen once. The ten largest clonotypes hold roughly 14% of the sample. This clonotype was counted a few times. This receptor's antigen is unknown. No much larger clonotype is one base removed from it; base qualities were not supplied. Trimming at the junction amounts to 6 bases on V and 9 bases on J, and the germline ends lie 24 bases apart. The CDR3 has 15 amino acids, counting the end cysteine and phenylalanine. Only the CDR3 DNA is retained, 45 bases long and in frame from the first base. Taken from the germline V gene (reference sequence), the CDR1 and CDR2 loops are DFQATT and SNEGSKA.

This receptor was identified in a human donor in good health (CMV status not recorded). Some clones in this sample may be carry-over from other donors' samples. The chain was built from TRBV20-1 and TRBJ2-1; the D gene is perhaps TRBD1, on 6 matching bases. The sample consisted of cultured PBMCs, taken from culture after CMV antigen stimulation. CDR3 sequence: CSAESGTSGRGEQFF. The DNA sequence follows: TGCAGTGCCGAAAGTGGGACAAGTGGGAGAGGTGAGCAGTTCTTC.